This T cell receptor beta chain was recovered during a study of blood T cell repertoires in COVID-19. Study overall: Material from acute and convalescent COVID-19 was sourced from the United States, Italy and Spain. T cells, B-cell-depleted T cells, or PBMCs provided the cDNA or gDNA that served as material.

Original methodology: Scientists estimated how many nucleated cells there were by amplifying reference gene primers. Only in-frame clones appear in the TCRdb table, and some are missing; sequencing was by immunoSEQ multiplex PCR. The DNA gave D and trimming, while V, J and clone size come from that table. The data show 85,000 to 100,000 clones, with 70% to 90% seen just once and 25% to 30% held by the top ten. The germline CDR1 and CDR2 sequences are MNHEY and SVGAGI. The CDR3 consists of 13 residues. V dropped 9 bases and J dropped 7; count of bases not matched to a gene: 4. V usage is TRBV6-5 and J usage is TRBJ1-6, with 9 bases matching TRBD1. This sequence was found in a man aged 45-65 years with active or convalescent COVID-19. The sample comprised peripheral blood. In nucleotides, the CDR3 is TGTGCCAGTCGAGGACAGGGGAATTCACCCCTCCACTTT. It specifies CASRGQGNSPLHF.